This TCR beta chain is from a study of cytomegalovirus exposure and HLA in healthy donors. Study results and limitations: Several of the most significant clusters appeared linked to common viral pathogens, based on a later analysis. In a later analysis, TCR beta V- and J-gene trimming was associated with a missense DCLRE1C variant.

60 Vbeta and 13 Jbeta primers were used in PCR. Profiling relied on immunoSEQ multiplex PCR, and the TCRdb table lists in-frame clones only, not all of them. The data show about 110,000 clones, around 88% seen once. Unrecorded immune exposures were likely, despite nominal health at sampling. The V and J ends lost 3 bases and 3 bases respectively, with 11 bases between them. CDR1 GTSNPN and CDR2 SVGIG come from the germline V gene (reference sequence). The length of the CDR3 is 13 residues. With respect to this clone: Its antigen is undetermined.

Sequencing input: PBMCs. J is TRBJ1-2 and V is TRBV30, with a weak D call TRBD1 (5 bases). This clonotype originated in a man aged 40-49 years in good health and CMV-seronegative. The CDR3 is CAWRGGFDYGYTF. The CDR3, as DNA: TGTGCCTGGAGGGGGGGGTTCGACTATGGCTACACCTTC.